This TCR beta chain is from a study of blood T cell repertoires in COVID-19. The germline V gene has CDR1 MNHEY and CDR2 SMNVEV (reference sequence). V was pared by 2 bases and J by 4 bases, with 9 bases between. CDR3 size: 14 residues. Profiled with immunoSEQ multiplex PCR; TCRdb holds only in-frame clones, not every one. The sample contains 55,000 to 70,000 clones, 91% of which appear only once. The sequencing sample was made of peripheral blood. The gene calls are TRBV27 and TRBJ1-5, with D maybe TRBD1 (6 bases). The clonotype was recovered from a man in his sixties with acute or convalescent COVID-19. The CDR3 DNA reads as TGTGCCAGCAGTTTACAGGGGTGGAATCAGCCCCAGCATTTT. Translated: CASSLQGWNQPQHF.